The 29 T cell receptor beta chains given below trace back to one sample, sequenced in a study of T cells after yellow fever vaccination. TCRdb processed the 5' RACE reads anew with MiXCR; each CDR3 protein has one entry. The sample lists 400,000 or so distinct CDR3 sequences; roughly 6.2% were seen once. Here the sequenced sample was PBMCs, taken 5 days after the yellow fever booster vaccination. These receptors were obtained from a man younger than 45 who received the YFV17D yellow fever vaccine.

This chain joins TRBV10-3 and TRBJ2-5; D possibly matches TRBD1 or TRBD2 (5 bases each). Trimming took 2 bases from V and 2 from J, leaving 15 bases between them. The germline gives CDR1 ENHRY, CDR2 SYGVKD. CDR3 length equals 16 residues. CDR3 region: CAISEPLGAGQETQYF. CDR3 nucleotides: TGTGCCATCAGTGAGCCCCTCGGGGCCGGTCAAGAGACCCAGTACTTC.

This clonotype was detected only a few times. This chain joins TRBV29-1 and TRBJ1-5, with a weak D call TRBD1 (6 bases). In germline, CDR1 is SQVTM, CDR2 ANQGSEA. There are 16 residues in the CDR3. Trimming took 6 bases from V and 0 from J, leaving 18 bases between them. CDR3 coding DNA: TGCAGCGTGACGGAGGGGGGGCCTTATAGCAATCAGCCCCAGCATTTT. This sequence encodes CSVTEGGPYSNQPQHF.

The CDR3 bases are TGCGCCATCGGTTCTAGCGGCCCCACAGATACGCAGTATTTT. Translation gives CAIGSSGPTDTQYF. V gene TRBV5-1 combines with J gene TRBJ2-3; 7 positions agree with TRBD2. Trimming at V came to 9 bases and at J to 2 bases, leaving 9 bases not matched to a gene. CDR1 SGHRS and CDR2 YFSETQ come from the germline V gene. The CDR3 contains 14 residues.

This clonotype occurred a few times. The chain recombines TRBV5-4 with TRBJ2-1; a weak D match, TRBD1 (5 bases). The CDR3 is 13 residues long. Germline values: CDR1 SGHNT, CDR2 YYREEE (reference sequence). Trimming removed 0 bases from V and 7 bases from J, with 8 bases in between. CDR3 in DNA: TGTGCCAGCAGCTTGGCCAAGGGGAATGAGCAGTTCTTC. Translating gives CASSLAKGNEQFF.

The chain employs TRBV21-1 and TRBJ2-7. TRBV21-1 is annotated as a pseudogene. The CDR3 consists of 14 residues. CDR3 in amino acids: CAREKINLGHEQYF. The CDR3 region has the DNA TGTGCCAGGGAGAAAATTAACTTAGGCCACGAGCAGTACTTC.

This clonotype was counted a few times. The chain recombines TRBV14 with TRBJ2-1, with D possibly TRBD2 on 6 matching bases. This CDR3 is 15 amino acids long. Trimming shortened V by 3 bases and J by 3 bases, and 12 bases separated the two germline ends. The germline V gene encodes CDR1 SGHDN and CDR2 FVKESK. Written as DNA, the CDR3 is TGTGCCAGCAGCCAGGGGCTAGCGTACTACAATGAGCAGTTCTTC. This gives the protein CASSQGLAYYNEQFF.

This clonotype was detected a few times. This chain connects TRBV3-1 to TRBJ1-1, with a tentative D call TRBD1 (5 bases). Trimming took off 1 base at V and 5 bases at J, with 11 bases between the two ends. Germline V gives CDR1 LGHDT, CDR2 YNNKEL (reference sequence). CDR3 length: 14 residues. The CDR3 sequence is CASSQVGELTEAFF. CDR3 bases: TGTGCCAGCAGCCAAGTAGGGGAGTTGACTGAAGCTTTCTTT.

This sequence joins TRBV4-3 and TRBJ2-7; perhaps TRBD1 as D (5 bases). V was cut by 0 bases and J by 6 bases, with 15 bases left in between. The CDR3 has 15 amino acids. Germline lookup yields CDR1 LGHNA and CDR2 YSLEER. In nucleotides, the CDR3 is TGCGCCAGCAGCCAAGATCTTGGGCAGGGTGGCGAGCAGTACTTC. Translated, it gives CASSQDLGQGGEQYF.

The CDR3 reads CASSVNDRSYEQYF. In DNA, the CDR3 is TGTGCCAGCAGTGTGAATGACCGCTCCTACGAGCAGTACTTC. V is TRBV12-3 or TRBV12-4 and J is TRBJ2-7; D remains unclear. V was clipped by 5 bases and J by 0 bases, with 11 bases between them. The CDR3 is made up of 14 amino acids.

The chain combines TRBV6-1 with TRBJ2-5; the match to TRBD1 covers 8 bases. This CDR3 has 16 residues. Trimming at V came to 9 bases and at J to 11 bases, leaving 23 bases not matched to a gene. Looked up from germline, CDR1 is MNHNS and CDR2 is SASEGT. This CDR3 is CARTPKAKGQDDEQYF. CDR3 coding DNA: TGTGCCAGGACGCCAAAAGCCAAGGGACAGGACGATGAACAGTACTTC.

The V gene is TRBV9, the J gene TRBJ2-1, with no clear D. The V end was cut by 0 bases, the J end by 0 bases, with 10 bases between. Germline V gene sequence: CDR1 SGDLS, CDR2 YYNGEE. The CDR3 is 16 residues long. In DNA form, the CDR3 reads TGTGCCAGCAGCGTAGGAGGTACCGACTCCTACAATGAGCAGTTCTTC. This translates into CASSVGGTDSYNEQFF.

The gene calls are TRBV2 and TRBJ2-1, with D possibly TRBD2 on 7 matching bases. CDR3 size: 18 residues. Per the germline V gene, CDR1 is SNHLY and CDR2 is FYNNEI. The DNA of the CDR3 is TGTACCTTCTGGGGGGGGGCGAGCGGGACCGACTCCTACAATGAGCAGTTCTTC. Residues: CTFWGGASGTDSYNEQFF.

This clonotype showed up just a few times. This rearrangement joins TRBV10-3 to TRBJ2-5; D unresolved. CDR3 size: 11 residues. The V gene's germline CDR1 is ENHRY and CDR2 SYGVKD. With 6 bases removed from V and 4 bases from J, the gap between germline ends came to 6 bases. CDR3 bases: TGTGCCATCAGGGCAGGAGAGACCCAGTACTTC. Its translation: CAIRAGETQYF.

Ten or more counts support this clonotype. This rearrangement joins TRBV12-3 or TRBV12-4 to TRBJ1-1; possibly TRBD1 for D (5 bases). The CDR3 totals 14 residues. The ends were cut back, 2 bases at V and 3 bases at J, with 10 bases in the middle. As DNA, the CDR3 is TGTGCCAGCAGTTTAAACCGGGGGGACACTGAAGCTTTCTTT. Its protein is CASSLNRGDTEAFF.

This clonotype showed up many times. The V call is TRBV5-1, the J call TRBJ2-1; D is ambiguous. The germline V gene has CDR1 SGHRS and CDR2 YFSETQ. The CDR3 totals 16 residues. Trimming removed 4 bases from V and 5 bases from J, with 19 bases in between. This chain's CDR3 is CASSPFLDIRNNEQFF. Written as DNA, the CDR3 is TGCGCCAGCAGCCCGTTTCTAGACATTAGAAACAATGAGCAGTTCTTC.

The V call is TRBV3-1, the J call TRBJ1-1; possibly TRBD1 for D (6 bases). Germline CDR1 reads LGHDT; CDR2 reads YNNKEL (reference sequence). V lost 6 bases, J lost 3 bases, and 23 bases lay in between. The CDR3 contains 17 residues. CDR3 nucleotide sequence: TGTGCCAGCAGTCCGATCCTAGGACAGTTTGAGGACACTGAAGCTTTCTTT. Translating it yields CASSPILGQFEDTEAFF.

The J gene is TRBJ2-5, the V gene TRBV7-2; D unresolved. CDR1 and CDR2 from the germline V gene are SGHTA and FQGNSA. The CDR3 totals 14 residues. Deletions cut 2 bases from V and 1 base from J, with 8 bases between. The CDR3 here is CASSLLLAQETQYF. The CDR3 nucleotides are TGTGCCAGCAGCTTATTACTCGCCCAAGAGACCCAGTACTTC.

J is TRBJ2-1 and V is TRBV11-3; 8 nucleotides line up with TRBD2. In germline, CDR1 is SGHNT, CDR2 YENEEA. The CDR3 length is 19 residues. The junction had 15 bases not matched to a gene; V was cut back by 2 bases and J by 3 bases. The CDR3 nucleotides read TGTGCCAGCAGCTTACTTGTTCTGGGCGGGGGGACTCTCTACAATGAGCAGTTCTTC. This encodes CASSLLVLGGGTLYNEQFF.

This clonotype was observed a few times. This chain joins TRBV7-2 and TRBJ2-1; D is possibly TRBD2 (5 bases). The germline CDR1 and CDR2 sequences are SGHTA and FQGNSA. V gave up 5 bases and J gave up 0 bases, with 14 bases separating them. The CDR3 is made up of 16 amino acids. CDR3 protein: CASSRDSALSYNEQFF. In DNA form, the CDR3 reads TGTGCCAGCAGCCGGGATAGCGCTCTCTCCTACAATGAGCAGTTCTTC.

The chain carries TRBV7-6 and TRBJ2-7, with D unclear. CDR1 is SGHVS and CDR2 is FNYEAQ in the germline V gene. This CDR3 has 13 residues. V gave up 2 bases and J gave up 0 bases, with 5 bases separating them. This CDR3 reads CASSLYDSYEQYF. The CDR3 DNA sequence: TGTGCCAGCAGCTTATACGACTCCTACGAGCAGTACTTC.

This clonotype appeared a few times. The V call is TRBV29-1, the J call TRBJ2-1; 10 bases are a match to TRBD2. J was trimmed by 3 bases and V by 2 bases; bases with no gene match: 16. Germline V lookup: CDR1 SQVTM, CDR2 ANQGSEA. There are 19 residues in the CDR3. CDR3 coding DNA: TGCAGCGTTGAATGGTATGAATGGGCTAGCGGGAGAGTCTACAATGAGCAGTTCTTC. Amino acids: CSVEWYEWASGRVYNEQFF.

This clonotype was found a few times. The chain uses TRBV20-1 and TRBJ1-2, with 11 nucleotides matching TRBD1. J lost 3 bases, V lost 3 bases, and 3 bases had no gene match. The CDR3 extends over 14 amino acids. CDR1 is DFQATT, CDR2 SNEGSKA, per germline (reference sequence). CDR3 bases: TGCAGTGCTAGGGCGGGACAGGGGGACTATGGCTACACCTTC. It encodes CSARAGQGDYGYTF.

The V call is TRBV20-1, the J call TRBJ2-1; 10 bases align to TRBD2. With 8 bases clipped from V and 0 bases from J, the junction kept 10 bases outside the gene matches. CDR3 length: 16 amino acids. The germline gives CDR1 DFQATT, CDR2 SNEGSKA (reference sequence). CDR3 sequence (DNA): TGCAGTTTCAGGGGCCTAGCGGGAGTCTCCTACAATGAGCAGTTCTTC. Protein: CSFRGLAGVSYNEQFF.

This clonotype was observed many times. The chain combines TRBV19 with TRBJ2-2; D gene uncertain. CDR1 and CDR2 (germline): LNHDA, SQIVND (reference sequence). V was shortened by 10 bases and J by 4 bases, with 16 bases between the two germline ends. The CDR3 is 14 amino acids. The CDR3 coding sequence is TGTGCCACTAGACGGGCGCCGGGCACCGGGGAGCTGTTTTTT. Translated: CATRRAPGTGELFF. Complete variable domain (other parts from reference TRBV19 and TRBJ2-2): DGGITQSPKYLFRKEGQNVTLSCEQNLNHDAMYWYRQDPGQGLRLIYYSQIVNDFQKGDIAEGYSVSREKKESFPLTVTSAQKNPTAFYLCATRRAPGTGELFFGEGSRLTVL.

Many counts were recorded for this clonotype. The rearrangement links TRBV11-2 to TRBJ2-1; the D gene is possibly TRBD2 (6 bases). V lost 0 bases, J lost 12 bases, and 18 bases lay in between. CDR1 SGHAT and CDR2 FQNNGV come from the germline V gene. The CDR3 is 15 amino acids. CDR3 in amino acids: CASSLELAGALGQFF. CDR3 sequence (DNA): TGTGCCAGCAGCTTAGAACTAGCCGGTGCCTTAGGGCAGTTCTTC.

The chain has TRBV4-3 and TRBJ1-5, with TRBD1 identical over 7 bases. The CDR3 has 19 amino acids. Unmatched junction bases numbered 16, after V lost 2 bases and J lost 3 bases. Germline CDR1 LGHNA, CDR2 YSLEER. This CDR3 is CASSQNFPGQPLYNQPQHF. The CDR3 bases are TGCGCCAGCAGCCAAAACTTTCCGGGACAGCCTTTATACAATCAGCCCCAGCATTTT.

This clonotype was seen ten or more times. V is TRBV29-1 and J is TRBJ2-5; D is unresolved. The CDR3 sequence is 12 residues long. V shed 4 bases and J shed 3 bases, with 9 bases lying between them. From germline, CDR1 is SQVTM and CDR2 ANQGSEA. CDR3 nucleotides: TGCAGCGTTGTAAAGGGCAAAGAGACCCAGTACTTC. This gives the protein CSVVKGKETQYF.

The chain is built from TRBV9 and TRBJ2-3; D perhaps matches TRBD2 (7 bases). Germline values: CDR1 SGDLS, CDR2 YYNGEE. The V end was cut by 3 bases, the J end by 3 bases, with 17 bases between. The CDR3 is made up of 16 amino acids. This chain's CDR3 is CASSARRGGTTDTQYF. DNA of the CDR3: TGTGCCAGCAGCGCTCGGAGGGGGGGTACAACAGATACGCAGTATTTT.

This clonotype was found a few times. The rearrangement links TRBV5-1 to TRBJ2-2; D is perhaps TRBD2 (6 bases). The V end lost 7 bases, the J end lost 3 bases, and 13 bases lay between the germline ends. Germline V gene data show CDR1 as SGHRS and CDR2 as YFSETQ. This CDR3 is built from 14 residues. The CDR3 region has the DNA TGCGCCAGCGATGGAGGGTTCCACACCGGGGAGCTGTTTTTT. Protein product: CASDGGFHTGELFF. Full variable domain (remainder filled in from reference TRBV5-1 and TRBJ2-2): KAGVTQTPRYLIKTRGQQVTLSCSPISGHRSVSWYQQTPGQGLQFLFEYFSETQRNKGNFPGRFSGRQFSNSRSEMNVSTLELGDSALYLCASDGGFHTGELFFGEGSRLTVL.